Sequencing of this TCR beta chain was carried out in a study of OX40 agonist ivuxolimab in advanced cancers. In the study overall: Intravenous ivuxolimab at 0.01 to 10 mg/kg was given to patients every 2 weeks. Three patients showed partial responses: one hepatocellular carcinoma and two cutaneous melanoma cases. Findings of the study overall: CD8+ T cells (on average) carried more expanded clones than CD4+ T cells.

Sequencing used immunoSEQ multiplex PCR; TCRdb keeps in-frame clones, though not all of them. Of more than 65,000 clones in the sample, approximately 88% were seen once. Note on this clone: The antigen remains undetermined.

This CDR3 is built from 13 residues. Germline V gene sequence: CDR1 LNHDA, CDR2 SQIVND (reference sequence). V lost 7 bases to trimming and J lost 5 bases; unmatched junction nucleotides: 5. The specimen comprised CD4+ or CD8+ T cells sorted from blood, sampled in a trial of the OX40 agonist ivuxolimab. The V gene is TRBV19, the J gene TRBJ1-5; 7 nucleotides line up with TRBD1. The receptor comes from an adult with an advanced solid tumor such as melanoma, head and neck, liver or kidney cancer. CDR3 nucleotide sequence: TGTGCCAGTAAAGACAGGGATTATCAGCCCCAGCATTTT. It specifies CASKDRDYQPQHF.